A selection of T cell receptor beta chains follows, all from one sample in a study of a mutant IDH1 vaccine in newly diagnosed glioma. Here immunoSEQ multiplex PCR was the method, and the copy in TCRdb shows in-frame clones only, minus some. The sample contains roughly 86,000 clones, roughly 75% of which appear only once. The sample in question was PBMCs, obtained from a glioma patient treated with radiotherapy, temozolomide or both. All receptors derive from a middle-aged man with glioma. Each CDR3 is given with its conserved first and last residue. D genes are given only for firm matches. A row's size may be missing; if present it is once, few, many or a size class.

TRBJ2-1 TRBV2 TRBD2 - TGTGCCAGCAGTGGGTCGCGGGGGGCGAATGAGCAGTTCTTC CASSGSRGANEQFF
TRBJ1-2 TRBV7-9 TRBD1 - TGTGCCAGCAGCTCCCGGACAGGAGGCTATGGCTACACCTTC CASSSRTGGYGYTF
TRBJ2-7 TRBV5-6 TRBD2 - TGTGCCAGCAGCTTGGGGCTAGCGGGGCGATCCCTCACCTACGAGCAGTACTTC CASSLGLAGRSLTYEQYF
TRBJ1-5 TRBV6-5 - - TGTGCCAGCAGTTACTCGGGTGTGGGGCGGGATCAGCCCCAGCATTTT CASSYSGVGRDQPQHF
TRBJ2-5 TRBV29-1 - - TGCAGCGTTGAGGGCAGGGAAGAGACCCAGTACTTC CSVEGREETQYF
TRBJ1-5 TRBV27 - - TGTGCCAGCAGTCCGGGGACGAGCGCCCAGCATTTT CASSPGTSAQHF
TRBJ1-2 TRBV4-3 TRBD1 - TGCGCCAGCAGCCAAGATGGACAGGGTAACTATGGCTACACCTTC CASSQDGQGNYGYTF
TRBJ2-3 TRBV9 - - TGTGCCAGCAGCGTAGGCGGGGTTGGTAGCACAGATACGCAGTATTTT CASSVGGVGSTDTQYF
TRBJ2-1 TRBV5-1 - - TGCGCCAGCAGCTTGGGGTGGCAGGGGATCAATGGGCAGTTCTTC CASSLGWQGINGQFF
TRBJ1-2 TRBV28 TRBD1 - TGTGCCAGCAGGTTCCACTTCCGGGACAGGGGGCTTGGCTACACCTTC CASRFHFRDRGLGYTF
TRBJ2-1 TRBV7-2 - - TGTGCCAGCAGCTTAGCGAGCGGCTTCGGGTCTAAAGAGCAGTTCTTC CASSLASGFGSKEQFF
TRBJ2-1 TRBV5-1 TRBD2 - TGCGCCAGCAGCTTGCGACTAGCGGGAGGGCCTGACAATGAGCAGTTCTTC CASSLRLAGGPDNEQFF
TRBJ1-5 TRBV27 - medium-sized TGTGCCAGCAGTTTATCAACTAGCAATCAGCCCCAGCATTTT CASSLSTSNQPQHF
TRBJ2-7 TRBV4-1 TRBD2 once TGCGCCAGCAGCCAAGAGAGAGCGGGAAGGGCCTACGAGCAGTACTTC CASSQERAGRAYEQYF
TRBJ1-5 TRBV4-3 - - TGCGCCAGCAGCCAAGAACTCGGGTTGGGTCAGCCCCAGCATTTT CASSQELGLGQPQHF
TRBJ2-3 TRBV9 - large TGTGCCAGCAGCGACACAGATACGCAGTATTTT CASSDTDTQYF
TRBJ1-1 TRBV6-6 - few TGTGCCAGCAGTTGGGGGGGCACTGAAGCTTTCTTT CASSWGGTEAFF
TRBJ2-5 TRBV6-4 - - TGTGCCAGCAGTGCCAGTGGGGGGGCTCAAGAGACCCAGTACTTC CASSASGGAQETQYF
TRBJ2-1 TRBV5-1 - - TGCGCCAGCAGCTCCCCCCCCGGGGCCGAACAGTTCTTC CASSSPPGAEQFF
TRBJ2-3 TRBV5-1 TRBD1 - TGCGCCAGCAGCCGGACCGGACAGGATCAGTCAGATACGCAGTATTTT CASSRTGQDQSDTQYF
TRBJ2-5 TRBV18 - - TGTGCCAGCTCACCTTCCGGGAGTGAGACCCAGTACTTC CASSPSGSETQYF
TRBJ2-5 TRBV5-1 - - TGCGCCAGCCGCACGGCAGGGACGGGGAGAGAGACCCAGTACTTC CASRTAGTGRETQYF
TRBJ2-1 TRBV20-1 - - TGCAGTGCTAGAGGCCGGGGACAGTTCTTC CSARGRGQFF
TRBJ1-2 TRBV15 - - TGTGCCACCAGCAGGCCCCCTGTACATAACTATGGCTACACCTTC CATSRPPVHNYGYTF
TRBJ2-7 TRBV10-3 TRBD1 - TGTGCCATCAGGAGAGGTTCTGGGACAGTCGGGGAGCAGTACTTC CAIRRGSGTVGEQYF
TRBJ2-3 TRBV18 - - TGTGCCAGCTCACCACTGGTAAGCACAGATACGCAGTATTTT CASSPLVSTDTQYF
TRBJ2-2 TRBV11-2 - - TGTGCCAGCAGCAAACTACACGCGAACACCGGGGAGCTGTTTTTT CASSKLHANTGELFF
TRBJ2-7 TRBV9 TRBD1 - TGTGCCAGCAGCGTAGCTACCGGGACAGGGGGCTCCGAGCAGTACTTC CASSVATGTGGSEQYF
TRBJ2-7 TRBV19 TRBD1 - TGTGCCAGTAGTTATACAGGGGGCGCCTACGAGCAGTACTTC CASSYTGGAYEQYF
TRBJ1-5 TRBV28 - - TGTGCCAGCAGTTCCTCGGGGGATCCGGCCCAGCCCCAGCATTTT CASSSSGDPAQPQHF
TRBJ2-3 TRBV29-1 - - TGCAGCGTCGACACAGGGTCAGATACGCAGTATTTT CSVDTGSDTQYF
TRBJ1-3 TRBV19 TRBD1 - TGTGCCAGTAGTCTGAAAACCGGGACAGTCGGAAACACCATATATTTT CASSLKTGTVGNTIYF
TRBJ1-4 TRBV5-1 - - TGCGCCAGCATGATGCCGGGACTCGTGAATGAAAAACTGTTTTTT CASMMPGLVNEKLFF
TRBJ2-5 TRBV27 - once TGTGCCAGCAGTCCAGGGAGTCAAGAGACCCAGTACTTC CASSPGSQETQYF
TRBJ2-7 TRBV28 - - TGTGCCAGCACCAGGGACTTCTCCTACGAGCAGTACTTC CASTRDFSYEQYF
TRBJ2-5 TRBV19 - many TGTGCCAGTAGTATCGGGGGTCACAAGACCCAGTACTTC CASSIGGHKTQYF
TRBJ1-4 TRBV5-6 TRBD1 - TGTGCCAGCAGCCTGACAGGGGGCAAGATGGAAAAACTGTTTTTT CASSLTGGKMEKLFF